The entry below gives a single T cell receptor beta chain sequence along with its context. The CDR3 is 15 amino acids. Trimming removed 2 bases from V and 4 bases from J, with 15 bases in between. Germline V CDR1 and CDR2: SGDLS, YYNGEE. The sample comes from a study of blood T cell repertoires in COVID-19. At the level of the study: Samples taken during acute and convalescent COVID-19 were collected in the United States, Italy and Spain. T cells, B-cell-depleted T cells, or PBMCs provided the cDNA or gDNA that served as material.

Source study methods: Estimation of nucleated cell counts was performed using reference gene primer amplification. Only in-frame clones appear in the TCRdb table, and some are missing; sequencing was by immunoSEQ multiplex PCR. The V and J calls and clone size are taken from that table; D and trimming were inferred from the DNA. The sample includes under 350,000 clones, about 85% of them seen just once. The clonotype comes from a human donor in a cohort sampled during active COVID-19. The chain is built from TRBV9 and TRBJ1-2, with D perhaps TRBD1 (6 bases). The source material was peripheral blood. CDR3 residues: CASSVNIQGSYGYTF. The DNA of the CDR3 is TGTGCCAGCAGCGTCAATATACAGGGATCCTATGGCTACACCTTC.